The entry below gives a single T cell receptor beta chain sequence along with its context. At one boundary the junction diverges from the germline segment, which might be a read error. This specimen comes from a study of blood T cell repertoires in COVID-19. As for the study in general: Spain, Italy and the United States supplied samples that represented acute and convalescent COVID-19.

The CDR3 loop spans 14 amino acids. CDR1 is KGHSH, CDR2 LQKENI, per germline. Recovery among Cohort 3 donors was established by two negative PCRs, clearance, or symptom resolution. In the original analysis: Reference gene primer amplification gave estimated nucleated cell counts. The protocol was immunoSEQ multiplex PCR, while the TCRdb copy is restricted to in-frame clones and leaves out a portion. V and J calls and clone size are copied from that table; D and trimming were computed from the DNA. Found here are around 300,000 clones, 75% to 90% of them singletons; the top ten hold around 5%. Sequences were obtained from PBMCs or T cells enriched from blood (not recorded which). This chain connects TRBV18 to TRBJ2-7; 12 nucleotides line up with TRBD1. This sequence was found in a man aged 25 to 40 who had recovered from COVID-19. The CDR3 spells CASSPPPGQGAWDF. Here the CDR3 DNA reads TGTGCCAGCTCACCACCTCCGGGACAGGGGGCTTGGGACTTC. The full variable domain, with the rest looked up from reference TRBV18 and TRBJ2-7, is NAGVMQNPRHLVRRRGQEARLRCSPMKGHSHVYWYRQLPEEGLKFMVYLQKENIIDESGMPKERFSAEFPKEGPSILRIQQVVRGDSAAYFCASSPPPGQGAWDFGPGTRLTVT.